Presented here are 3 T cell receptor beta chains from one specimen sequenced in a study of blood T cell repertoires in COVID-19. This table comes from immunoSEQ multiplex PCR, and its TCRdb copy is limited to in-frame clones, with some not included. The data hold some 70,000 clones, with approximately 80% observed a single time. The sequencing input was peripheral blood. The receptors stem from an older woman with acute or convalescent COVID-19.

The chain uses TRBV2 and TRBJ1-6; 7 positions match TRBD1. Unmatched junction bases numbered 15, after V lost 6 bases and J lost 10 bases. Germline V gene sequence: CDR1 SNHLY, CDR2 FYNNEI. The CDR3 is 16 residues long. CDR3 protein: CASRAEGQARGSPLHF. The CDR3 DNA follows: TGTGCCAGCAGGGCGGAAGGACAGGCTCGCGGCTCACCCCTCCACTTT.

The chain is built from TRBV10-1 and TRBJ2-3, with TRBD2 as a possible D gene (5 bases). Between the trimmed V and J ends, which lost 4 bases and 1 base, there was a span of 12 bases. Germline loops: CDR1 WNHNN, CDR2 SYGVQD (reference sequence). The CDR3 has 15 residues. The CDR3 bases are TGCGCCAGCAGTGGAGGAGGAGTCGGCACAGATACGCAGTATTTT. This encodes CASSGGGVGTDTQYF.

The genes are TRBV15 and TRBJ1-1; D not resolved. The CDR3 is 13 amino acids. The germline V gene has CDR1 LNHNV and CDR2 YYDKDF (reference sequence). V was clipped by 4 bases and J by 6 bases, with 12 bases between them. The CDR3 DNA follows: TGTGCCACCAGCAAAGAAAAAGCACCTGAAGCTTTCTTT. It encodes CATSKEKAPEAFF.